This T cell receptor beta chain was obtained from a study of identical twins. Study findings and constraints: Twins shared out-of-frame alpha sequences with excess low generation probability. Cross-sectional statistics underpinned the conclusions; the same donors were not followed. Beta out-of-frame sequences showed weaker excess sharing between twins.

TCRdb re-called the 5' RACE reads with MiXCR, one entry per CDR3 protein. There are 350,000 to 500,000 distinct CDR3 sequences in the sample; around 20% occur only once, and around 12% lies in the top ten. Remarks on this clonotype: Its antigen is undetermined.

The TCR comes from a man in his fifties or sixties in good health. The sample was naive T cells sorted from blood.

CDR3 sequence (DNA): TGTGCCAGCAGCTCTACCCCAATTAGAGGGGACATTCAGTACTTC. Its protein product is CASSSTPIRGDIQYF. The chain has TRBV7-2 and TRBJ2-4; perhaps D is TRBD1 or TRBD2 (5 bases each). CDR1 is SGHTA and CDR2 is FQGNSA in the germline V gene. V shed 4 bases and J shed 8 bases, with 18 bases lying between them. The CDR3 is made up of 15 amino acids.